The 5 T cell receptor beta chains listed next were all sequenced from one sample in a study of beta chain features in type 1 diabetes. Expressed TCRB transcripts were sequenced because the entire RNA isolate underwent reverse transcription. The assay was immunoSEQ multiplex PCR, and TCRdb's table has in-frame clones only and misses some. The sample includes hundreds of thousands of clones, 10% to 15% of them seen just once. Sequenced material: naive CD4+ T cells from blood. Receptors were obtained from a man aged 18 to 29 in good health.

V is TRBV11-3 and J is TRBJ2-7; D call uncertain. The CDR3 extends over 12 amino acids. V was clipped by 0 bases and J by 6 bases, with 6 bases between them. The germline V gene has CDR1 SGHNT and CDR2 YENEEA. CDR3 sequence (DNA): TGTGCCAGCAGCTTAGATCGGAGCGAGCAGTACTTC. Translating it yields CASSLDRSEQYF. The complete variable domain, with remaining parts taken from reference TRBV11-3 and TRBJ2-7, reads EAGVVQSPRYKIIEKKQPVAFWCNPISGHNTLYWYLQNLGQGPELLIRYENEEAVDDSQLPKDRFSAERLKGVDSTLKIQPAELGDSAVYLCASSLDRSEQYFGPGTRLTVT.

This clone was picked up a small number of times. This chain connects TRBV9 to TRBJ2-3; D is unresolved. The CDR3 has 13 amino acids. In germline, CDR1 is SGDLS, CDR2 YYNGEE. Trimming removed 0 bases at V and 6 bases at J, with 8 bases between. The CDR3 loop is CASSVVTTDTQYF. The CDR3 nucleotides are TGTGCCAGCAGCGTAGTAACTACTGATACGCAGTATTTT.

This clone was seen only once. The V call is TRBV11-3, the J call TRBJ2-1; the D is unclear. There are 16 residues in the CDR3. Germline CDR1 reads SGHNT; CDR2 reads YENEEA. Between the trimmed V and J ends, which lost 4 bases and 4 bases, there was a span of 17 bases. Here the CDR3 reads CASSSRIRPVYNEQFF. Here the CDR3 DNA reads TGTGCCAGCAGCTCCAGGATACGGCCCGTTTACAATGAGCAGTTCTTC. The full variable domain, rest sourced from reference TRBV11-3 and TRBJ2-1, is EAGVVQSPRYKIIEKKQPVAFWCNPISGHNTLYWYLQNLGQGPELLIRYENEEAVDDSQLPKDRFSAERLKGVDSTLKIQPAELGDSAVYLCASSSRIRPVYNEQFFGPGTRLTVL.

This clone has only a few counts. The CDR3 DNA reads as TGCAGCGTTGAGTTGGTTCGAGGCCCTGGGGAGACCCAGTACTTC. Protein sequence: CSVELVRGPGETQYF. The chain links TRBV29-1 to TRBJ2-5; D gene unclear. Germline lookup yields CDR1 SQVTM and CDR2 ANQGSEA. This CDR3 comprises 15 residues. Deletions cut 3 bases from V and 5 bases from J, with 19 bases between.

In its sample, this clone was seen a few times. J is TRBJ2-1 and V is TRBV7-2; D is uncertain. The germline gives CDR1 SGHTA, CDR2 FQGNSA. The CDR3 sequence is 14 residues long. The V and J ends lost 3 bases and 4 bases respectively, with 10 bases between them. CDR3 bases: TGTGCCAGCAGCTTCTCGTCCCAGTACAATGAGCAGTTCTTC. The encoded protein is CASSFSSQYNEQFF.